This T cell receptor (beta chain) was recovered during a study of T cell changes during pregnancy in multiple sclerosis. TCRdb's table, derived via immunoSEQ multiplex PCR, lists solely in-frame clones and lacks some. Counted here are tens of thousands of clones, over 85% occurring once; the ten biggest clones make up more than 1%. CDR1 SGHVS and CDR2 FNYEAQ come from the germline V gene. Losses at the gene ends were 1 base for V and 15 bases for J; bases not matched to a gene: 6. The CDR3 runs to 13 residues. The sequences come from peripheral blood, collected in the first trimester of pregnancy. The TCR comes from a female donor with multiple sclerosis, enrolled in a pregnancy study. V is TRBV7-6 and J is TRBJ2-1; TRBD2 aligns across 10 bases. CDR3 in amino acids: CASSLGPRLAGFF. The CDR3 DNA sequence: TGTGCCAGCAGCTTAGGACCGAGACTAGCGGGGTTCTTC.